The 31 T cell receptor beta chains presented below share a single source sample, sequenced in a study of cytomegalovirus exposure and HLA in healthy donors. A multiplex PCR was run with 60 Vbeta primers and 13 Jbeta primers. The table came from immunoSEQ multiplex PCR; TCRdb's copy has only in-frame clones and leaves some out. Of some 110,000 clones in the sample, 70% to 80% were seen once. Sequencing used PBMCs. The receptors originated from a female donor in good health and CMV-seronegative.

On this clone itself: The sample has other DNA sequences that encode this CDR3 too. The V and J genes are TRBV30 and TRBJ1-2; D may be TRBD1 (6 bases). Trimming removed 6 bases from V and 7 bases from J, with 12 bases in between. Germline-derived CDR1 and CDR2 are GTSNPN and SVGIG (reference sequence). The CDR3 sequence is 11 residues long. CDR3 in amino acids: CACIRGFGYTF. In DNA form, the CDR3 reads TGTGCCTGTATTAGGGGGTTTGGCTACACCTTC.

This clone was detected a few times. The CDR3 spells CASRPPGDFRPQHF. In DNA form, the CDR3 reads TGTGCCAGCAGACCTCCGGGGGACTTTCGGCCCCAGCATTTT. The chain employs TRBV28 and TRBJ1-5, with D maybe TRBD1 (5 bases). Germline V CDR1 and CDR2: MDHEN, SYDVKM. CDR3 length equals 14 residues. With 6 bases removed from V and 9 bases from J, the gap between germline ends came to 18 bases.

The chain is built from TRBV27 and TRBJ2-1; 13 bases are shared with TRBD2. Germline lookup yields CDR1 MNHEY and CDR2 SMNVEV (reference sequence). This CDR3 spans 17 amino acids. With V trimmed by 8 bases and J by 7 bases, 14 bases remained unmatched. The CDR3, as DNA: TGTGCCAGCCGAGGACTAGCGGGAGCCTCTGGAGTAAATGAGCAGTTCTTC. This translates into CASRGLAGASGVNEQFF.

The chain links TRBV19 to TRBJ2-1, with 8 positions matching TRBD1. This CDR3 contains 14 residues. The germline CDR1 and CDR2 sequences are LNHDA and SQIVND (reference sequence). Trimming at V came to 6 bases and at J to 6 bases, leaving 7 bases not matched to a gene. The CDR3 loop is CASSRGQGFNEQFF. The CDR3 DNA sequence: TGTGCCAGTAGCCGAGGACAGGGTTTCAATGAGCAGTTCTTC.

The chain recombines TRBV10-3 with TRBJ2-6; 8 bases agree with TRBD1. This CDR3 has 16 residues. Trimming cost V 7 bases and J 0 bases; bases outside gene matches: 5. Germline-derived CDR1 and CDR2 are ENHRY and SYGVKD. CDR3 DNA sequence: TGTGCCATCACCCCGGGACAGGCCTCTGGGGCCAACGTCCTGACTTTC. This codes for CAITPGQASGANVLTF.

This clone has at least ten counts. The same CDR3 can be traced to other DNA sequences in this sample. The V and J genes are TRBV7-2 and TRBJ2-3; D is uncertain. CDR3 length: 11 residues. With 9 bases removed from V and 0 bases from J, the gap between germline ends came to 4 bases. CDR1 and CDR2 (germline): SGHTA, FQGNSA. The CDR3 DNA follows: TGTGCCAGTTCGAGCACAGATACGCAGTATTTT. This gives the protein CASSSTDTQYF.

The V and J genes are TRBV27 and TRBJ1-1, with 8 bases lining up with TRBD1. The V gene's germline CDR1 is MNHEY and CDR2 SMNVEV (reference sequence). J was trimmed by 5 bases and V by 6 bases; bases with no gene match: 2. The length of the CDR3 is 12 residues. In DNA, the CDR3 is TGTGCCAGCAGACAGGGGGGGACTGAAGCTTTCTTT. Translated: CASRQGGTEAFF.

This sequence joins TRBV6-5 and TRBJ2-1; 13 nucleotides align to TRBD2. The CDR3 loop spans 14 amino acids. Germline values: CDR1 MNHEY, CDR2 SVGAGI. V was clipped by 6 bases and J by 9 bases; unmatched bases: 5. The CDR3 loop is CASSLGLAGAEQFF. As DNA, the CDR3 is TGTGCCAGCAGCCTCGGACTAGCGGGAGCTGAGCAGTTCTTC.

The chain links TRBV5-4 to TRBJ2-7, with 11 nucleotides matching TRBD2. The CDR3 length is 16 residues. Germline V gene sequence: CDR1 SGHNT, CDR2 YYREEE (reference sequence). V lost 2 bases and J lost 6; bases outside the gene matches: 10. This CDR3 is CASSFNSGRALSEQYF. CDR3 nucleotides: TGTGCCAGCAGCTTTAATAGCGGGAGGGCCCTTTCCGAGCAGTACTTC.

The chain couples TRBV10-3 to TRBJ2-7; possibly TRBD2 for D (5 bases). This CDR3 is built from 14 residues. V lost 11 bases and J lost 2, with 19 bases in between. Germline loops: CDR1 ENHRY, CDR2 SYGVKD. The CDR3 DNA follows: TGTGCCGCCAGAACCCCAACTAGACCCTACGAGCAGTACTTC. Residues: CAARTPTRPYEQYF.

The chain recombines TRBV5-1 with TRBJ2-3; 10 bases align to TRBD2. Looked up from germline, CDR1 is SGHRS and CDR2 is YFSETQ. The CDR3 contains 22 residues. Trimming took 4 bases from V and 5 from J; bases not matched to a gene: 28. The CDR3 region has the DNA TGCGCCAGCAGCCAGCAGCCCTCGCCCCGGCGGGGCCTAGCGGGAGTAATAGATACGCAGTATTTT. Translated: CASSQQPSPRRGLAGVIDTQYF.

The J gene is TRBJ2-7, the V gene TRBV21-1; the table assigns TRBD1, which was not confirmed against the DNA. TRBV21-1 is assigned pseudogene status. The CDR3 is 16 residues long. The CDR3 sequence is CASSKGGAGGINEQYF. CDR3 nucleotide sequence: TGTGCCAGCAGCAAAGGGGGGGCAGGGGGCATCAACGAGCAGTACTTC.

There are many counts of this clone. The chain links TRBV5-5 to TRBJ1-2; 9 bases line up with TRBD1. CDR1 SGHKS and CDR2 YYEKEE come from the germline V gene (reference sequence). The CDR3 contains 14 residues. V lost 0 bases to trimming and J lost 5 bases; unmatched junction nucleotides: 2. The CDR3 here is CASSLGDREYGYTF. DNA for the CDR3: TGTGCCAGCAGCTTGGGGGACAGGGAGTATGGCTACACCTTC.

The chain recombines TRBV2 with TRBJ1-1, with a tentative D call TRBD1 (5 bases). V shed 5 bases and J shed 3 bases, with 13 bases lying between them. This CDR3 has 14 amino acids. In germline, CDR1 is SNHLY, CDR2 FYNNEI. The CDR3 DNA follows: TGTGCCAGCAGTCGACTGTTAGGGGACACTGAAGCTTTCTTT. This codes for CASSRLLGDTEAFF.

The V gene is TRBV5-5, the J gene TRBJ2-4; unclear D gene. There are 14 residues in the CDR3. Germline V CDR1 and CDR2: SGHKS, YYEKEE (reference sequence). V was clipped by 1 base and J by 6 bases, with 11 bases between them. Here the CDR3 reads CASSLRLAGNIQYF. As DNA, the CDR3 is TGTGCCAGCAGCTTGCGCCTGGCTGGAAACATTCAGTACTTC. The full variable domain, its missing parts supplied by reference TRBV5-5 and TRBJ2-4, is DAGVTQSPTHLIKTRGQQVTLRCSPISGHKSVSWYQQVLGQGPQFIFQYYEKEERGRGNFPDRFSARQFPNYSSELNVNALLLGDSALYLCASSLRLAGNIQYFGAGTRLSVL.

The chain recombines TRBV6-5 with TRBJ1-2, with 7 positions matching TRBD1. Per the germline V gene, CDR1 is MNHEY and CDR2 is SVGAGI. This CDR3 is built from 13 residues. Trimming cost V 6 bases and J 7 bases; bases outside gene matches: 8. The CDR3 sequence: CASRPGTASGYTF. The CDR3 nucleotides are TGTGCCAGCAGACCCGGGACAGCCTCTGGCTACACCTTC.

The chain has TRBV28 and TRBJ2-1, with a possible D match to TRBD1 (6 bases). CDR3 size: 14 residues. Trimming removed 5 bases at V and 2 bases at J, with 10 bases between. Germline V gene data show CDR1 as MDHEN and CDR2 as SYDVKM. CDR3 residues: CASSQDRTYNEQFF. The CDR3 bases are TGTGCCAGCAGTCAAGACAGGACCTACAATGAGCAGTTCTTC.

V usage is TRBV7-2 and J usage is TRBJ2-3, with D possibly being TRBD2 (6 bases). V was clipped by 5 bases and J by 6 bases, with 15 bases between them. The germline CDR1 and CDR2 sequences are SGHTA and FQGNSA. This CDR3 has 14 residues. CDR3 DNA sequence: TGTGCCAGCAGCCGCGGCGGGGCGGGGGATACGCAGTATTTT. Protein sequence: CASSRGGAGDTQYF.

The chain employs TRBV9 and TRBJ2-3; TRBD1 matches at 11 bases. Germline CDR1 reads SGDLS; CDR2 reads YYNGEE. The V gene end was trimmed by 4 bases and the J gene end by 2 bases; junction bases not matched to a gene: 6. The CDR3 totals 16 residues. This chain's CDR3 is CASSTRTGGITDTQYF. The CDR3 region has the DNA TGTGCCAGCAGCACCCGGACAGGGGGCATCACAGATACGCAGTATTTT.

The chain couples TRBV10-3 to TRBJ1-6, with D possibly being TRBD1 (6 bases). Per germline, CDR1 ENHRY and CDR2 SYGVKD. This CDR3 contains 17 residues. V shed 0 bases and J shed 2 bases, with 11 bases lying between them. Here the CDR3 DNA reads TGTGCCATCAGTGAGTCAACGGGGGGGCCCTATAATTCACCCCTCCACTTT. It yields the protein CAISESTGGPYNSPLHF.

The chain employs TRBV5-1 and TRBJ1-2; 8 bases are a match to TRBD1. Germline V CDR1 and CDR2: SGHRS, YFSETQ. CDR3 size: 12 residues. Trimming took 4 bases from V and 7 from J; bases not matched to a gene: 3. CDR3 sequence reads: CASSPRGLGYTF. The CDR3 nucleotides read TGCGCCAGCAGCCCCAGGGGGCTTGGCTACACCTTC.

The chain couples TRBV29-1 to TRBJ2-7; tentative D call: TRBD2 (7 bases). The CDR3 runs 15 residues. Looked up from germline, CDR1 is SQVTM and CDR2 is ANQGSEA. V was pared by 1 base and J by 2 bases, with 15 bases between. CDR3 DNA sequence: TGCAGCGTTGAAGTGCGGGGGCGGGCGACCTACGAGCAGTACTTC. Residues: CSVEVRGRATYEQYF.

V is TRBV29-1 and J is TRBJ1-1; D is ambiguous. The germline V gene has CDR1 SQVTM and CDR2 ANQGSEA. CDR3 length equals 10 residues. With 5 bases removed from V and 7 bases from J, the gap between germline ends came to 8 bases. The DNA of the CDR3 is TGCAGCGTTAGTGGAGGTGAAGCTTTCTTT. Translating it yields CSVSGGEAFF.

There are a few counts of this clone. The rearrangement uses TRBV5-8 and TRBJ1-5, with TRBD1 matching 11 bases. Germline trimming cut 6 bases from V and 5 bases from J; bases unmatched to any gene: 7. There are 15 residues in the CDR3. Germline V gene sequence: CDR1 SGHTS, CDR2 YDEGEE. This chain's CDR3 is CASTLGTGGDQPQHF. The CDR3 coding sequence is TGTGCCAGCACCCTGGGGACAGGGGGGGATCAGCCCCAGCATTTT.

This sequence joins TRBV13 and TRBJ1-2, with D unclear. The CDR3 spans 15 residues. The V and J ends lost 0 bases and 0 bases respectively, with 8 bases between them. The V gene's germline CDR1 is PRHDT and CDR2 FYEKMQ (reference sequence). CDR3 nucleotide sequence: TGTGCCAGCAGCTTAGGGGCAGTTTCTAACTATGGCTACACCTTC. It is translated as CASSLGAVSNYGYTF.

This clone is medium-sized. The chain carries TRBV28 and TRBJ2-1; 8 bases line up with TRBD2. The ends lost 6 bases at V and 3 bases at J; junction bases unmatched: 7. This CDR3 comprises 15 residues. Looked up from germline, CDR1 is MDHEN and CDR2 is SYDVKM. The CDR3 coding sequence is TGTGCCAGCAGACCCGGGACTAGTGTCTACAATGAGCAGTTCTTC. Encoded protein: CASRPGTSVYNEQFF.

The chain has TRBV5-5 and TRBJ1-4; D gene uncertain. The length of the CDR3 is 16 residues. CDR1 is SGHKS and CDR2 is YYEKEE in the germline V gene (reference sequence). Trimming took off 4 bases at V and 5 bases at J, with 18 bases between the two ends. The CDR3 protein is CASSPTARSFNEKLFF. DNA of the CDR3: TGTGCCAGCAGCCCCACCGCCAGGTCGTTCAATGAAAAACTGTTTTTT. The full variable domain, with the rest looked up from reference TRBV5-5 and TRBJ1-4, is DAGVTQSPTHLIKTRGQQVTLRCSPISGHKSVSWYQQVLGQGPQFIFQYYEKEERGRGNFPDRFSARQFPNYSSELNVNALLLGDSALYLCASSPTARSFNEKLFFGSGTQLSVL.

This rearrangement joins TRBV7-8 to TRBJ2-1, with a weak D call TRBD1 (5 bases). The CDR3 sequence is 16 residues long. In germline, CDR1 is SGHVS, CDR2 FQNEAQ. V shed 3 bases and J shed 7 bases, with 19 bases lying between them. The CDR3 here is CASSFRWGDTQNEQFF. CDR3 DNA: TGTGCCAGCAGCTTTAGGTGGGGCGACACACAGAATGAGCAGTTCTTC. The variable domain in full, with the rest retrieved from reference TRBV7-8 and TRBJ2-1, is GAGVSQSPRYKVAKRGQDVALRCDPISGHVSLFWYQQALGQGPEFLTYFQNEAQLDKSGLPSDRFFAERPEGSVSTLKIQRTQQEDSAVYLCASSFRWGDTQNEQFFGPGTRLTVL.

This chain connects TRBV5-1 to TRBJ2-5, with 9 bases identical to TRBD2. Per germline, CDR1 SGHRS and CDR2 YFSETQ. Germline trimming cut 4 bases from V and 5 bases from J; bases unmatched to any gene: 12. The length of the CDR3 is 16 residues. The CDR3 nucleotides are TGCGCCAGCAGCCCGGTGGGGACTAGCAGAGGGGAGACCCAGTACTTC. Translation gives CASSPVGTSRGETQYF.

V usage is TRBV6-5 and J usage is TRBJ2-3; TRBD2 matches at 9 bases. Germline V gene data show CDR1 as MNHEY and CDR2 as SVGAGI. The CDR3 length is 16 residues. J gave up 1 base and V 1 base, and 3 bases lay outside the gene matches. The CDR3 protein is CASSYYRGRGTDTQYF. CDR3 DNA sequence: TGTGCCAGCAGTTACTACCGCGGGAGGGGCACAGATACGCAGTATTTT.

Only one count was recorded for this clone. The rearrangement joins TRBV30 to TRBJ1-2, with D possibly being TRBD1 (6 bases). Germline V CDR1 and CDR2: GTSNPN, SVGIG (reference sequence). V was cut by 5 bases and J by 3 bases, with 13 bases left in between. CDR3 length: 13 residues. The CDR3 loop reads CAWGLGGDYGYTF. In nucleotides, the CDR3 is TGTGCCTGGGGGTTAGGGGGGGACTATGGCTACACCTTC.